This T cell receptor (beta chain) appears in the sequencing data of a study of CD8 T cells in ankylosing spondylitis. Whole-study findings and limits: Some motif variants had been reported before (in reactive arthritis synovial fluid and blood). A motif of 7 to 9 highly homologous TCR beta variants was seen as apparently characteristic of ankylosing spondylitis blood. Disease-associated clones were reportedly significantly overrepresented in matched ankylosing spondylitis synovial fluid.

Molecular-barcoded quantitative 5'-RACE produced these TCR beta libraries. TCRdb re-derived calls from the 5' RACE reads in MiXCR, one entry per CDR3 protein. This table holds hundreds of thousands of distinct CDR3 sequences, about 25% found once. This clonotype showed up just a few times. The antigen is unknown. Sequencing was done on a sample of blood, either unsorted or a sorted T cell fraction (not recorded which). This TCR was recovered from a male donor with ankylosing spondylitis.

CDR3 nucleotides: TGTGCCAGCAGCCACGTAGTCGCGGGAGTTGGTAGGGGTGAGCAGTTCTTC. As protein: CASSHVVAGVGRGEQFF. The chain carries TRBV11-2 and TRBJ2-1; 7 bases match TRBD2. CDR1 SGHAT and CDR2 FQNNGV come from the germline V gene. Losses at the gene ends were 5 bases for V and 9 bases for J; bases not matched to a gene: 19. CDR3 length: 17 residues.